This T cell receptor (beta chain) originates from a study of blood T cells in healthy people across ages. Study findings and constraints: Estimates of total diversity, which came from one million sequenced T cells, were considered to be underestimates. TCR beta diversity per million T cells fell roughly linearly with age.

Every donor gave 7.5 to 10 milliliters of peripheral blood. PBMCs numbering at least 7 million were isolated per sample. To note about this clonotype: What it recognizes is unknown.

A second PCR of about 7 to 12 cycles used a sample-barcoded 5' primer and a J-beta primer mix. MiXCR, run by TCRdb on the 5' RACE reads, gives a single entry per CDR3 protein. Of roughly 1.7 million distinct CDR3 sequences listed, roughly 30% are singletons. The CDR3 contains 16 residues. The junction had 17 bases not matched to a gene; V was cut back by 8 bases and J by 10 bases. Looked up from germline, CDR1 is MDHEN and CDR2 is SYDVKM. This sequence was found in a woman aged 25-40 years in good health. Source material: blood. The chain is built from TRBV28 and TRBJ2-1; 10 bases are shared with TRBD2. CDR3 coding DNA: TGTGCCAGCTCCGGGACTAGCGCCTTGAAGGCACAAGAGCAGTTCTTC. Translated: CASSGTSALKAQEQFF.